This passage covers 16 T cell receptor beta chains from one sample sequenced in a study of CD8 T cells in ankylosing spondylitis. No antigen is known for these receptors. The study's findings and limits: Among TCR beta sequences, a motif of several highly homologous variants appeared characteristic of ankylosing spondylitis blood.

Each CDR3 protein gets one entry after TCRdb re-called the 5' RACE reads with MiXCR. Among over 600,000 distinct CDR3 sequences, over 15% were seen once, and the ten largest hold 15% to 20%. The specimen was blood, either unsorted or a sorted T cell fraction (not recorded which). The origin of the receptors is a male donor with ankylosing spondylitis.

The chain links TRBV20-1 to TRBJ2-1; 9 nucleotides match TRBD2. Germline V gene sequence: CDR1 DFQATT, CDR2 SNEGSKA (reference sequence). This CDR3 is built from 16 residues. V lost 2 bases, J lost 1 base, and 6 bases stayed unmatched. The CDR3 bases are TGCAGTGCTAGACCACGGACTAGCGCTTCCTACAATGAGCAGTTCTTC. Its protein is CSARPRTSASYNEQFF.

This clonotype appeared a few times. The CDR3 nucleotides read TGTGCCAGCAGCCCACCTGCTGGACATGCGGGGGAGACCCAGTACTTC. Its translation is CASSPPAGHAGETQYF. The chain has TRBV7-9 and TRBJ2-5; D is possibly TRBD2 (6 bases). CDR3 length: 16 residues. The germline V and J ends were trimmed by 5 bases and 5 bases, with 21 bases remaining between them. The germline CDR1 and CDR2 sequences are SEHNR and FQNEAQ (reference sequence).

The chain recombines TRBV20-1 with TRBJ2-7; tentative D call: TRBD2 (5 bases). The V end lost 0 bases, the J end lost 2 bases, and 8 bases lay between the germline ends. Germline V gene lookup returns CDR1 DFQATT and CDR2 SNEGSKA (reference sequence). This CDR3 spans 13 amino acids. As DNA, the CDR3 is TGCAGTGCTAGAGAAACTAGAACCTACGAGCAGTACTTC. Translated: CSARETRTYEQYF.

This chain uses TRBV11-3 with TRBJ2-1; 8 bases agree with TRBD2. With V trimmed by 5 bases and J by 8 bases, 14 bases remained unmatched. CDR3 length: 16 amino acids. Germline-derived CDR1 and CDR2 are SGHNT and YENEEA. The CDR3 DNA follows: TGTGCCAGCAGCCCCCACCTCCGGGGGGGGCACTATGAGCAGTTCTTC. This sequence encodes CASSPHLRGGHYEQFF.

V usage is TRBV20-1 and J usage is TRBJ1-1; D may be TRBD1 (6 bases). The CDR3 spans 14 residues. Germline V CDR1 and CDR2: DFQATT, SNEGSKA (reference sequence). Trimming removed 1 base from V and 4 bases from J, with 13 bases in between. The CDR3 reads CSARVGGGGTEAFF. In nucleotides, the CDR3 is TGCAGTGCTAGAGTTGGGGGCGGGGGCACTGAAGCTTTCTTT.

The chain couples TRBV20-1 to TRBJ1-5, with D possibly being TRBD1 (5 bases). The germline V gene has CDR1 DFQATT and CDR2 SNEGSKA (reference sequence). The ends were cut back, 0 bases at V and 6 bases at J, with 15 bases in the middle. CDR3 length: 15 residues. CDR3 sequence (DNA): TGCAGTGCTAGAGATCGGGGCAGGGCAAGTCAGCCCCAGCATTTT. This translates into CSARDRGRASQPQHF.

This clonotype has only a few counts. CDR3 loop: CASSQTGAYGYTF. In DNA, the CDR3 is TGCGCCAGCAGCCAGACAGGAGCCTATGGCTACACCTTC. This chain connects TRBV5-1 to TRBJ1-2; a possible D gene is TRBD1 (6 bases). From germline, CDR1 is SGHRS and CDR2 YFSETQ. CDR3 length: 13 residues. Trimming cost V 4 bases and J 4 bases, with 11 bases left between them. Supplemented by reference TRBV5-1 and TRBJ1-2, the full variable domain reads KAGVTQTPRYLIKTRGQQVTLSCSPISGHRSVSWYQQTPGQGLQFLFEYFSETQRNKGNFPGRFSGRQFSNSRSEMNVSTLELGDSALYLCASSQTGAYGYTFGSGTRLTVV.

A few counts support this clonotype. CDR3 region: CASSMDSRTTEAFF. The CDR3 bases are TGTGCCAGCAGTATGGACAGCAGAACGACTGAAGCTTTCTTT. The chain is built from TRBV12-3 or TRBV12-4 and TRBJ1-1, with D perhaps matching TRBD1 (6 bases). The CDR3 has 14 residues. Trimming removed 5 bases at V and 5 bases at J, with 15 bases between.

The chain employs TRBV11-2 and TRBJ1-4; no reliable D call. The CDR3 is 15 amino acids. Trimming pared 1 base from V and 8 bases from J, leaving 14 bases between. The germline V gene has CDR1 SGHAT and CDR2 FQNNGV. CDR3: CASSLVGGGWEKLFF. CDR3 coding DNA: TGTGCCAGCAGCTTAGTCGGCGGAGGATGGGAAAAACTGTTTTTT.

This clonotype was counted between two and nine times. This rearrangement joins TRBV6-2 or TRBV6-3 to TRBJ2-1; D remains unclear. Germline loops: CDR1 MNHEY, CDR2 SVGEGT. The ends were cut back, 4 bases at V and 4 bases at J, with 5 bases in the middle. The CDR3 is made up of 12 amino acids. CDR3 in amino acids: CASSWVYNEQFF. In nucleotides, the CDR3 is TGTGCCAGCAGTTGGGTATACAATGAGCAGTTCTTC.

This clonotype was seen only a few times. This sequence joins TRBV6-2 or TRBV6-3 and TRBJ1-2, with D perhaps matching TRBD1 (6 bases). Germline V gene sequence: CDR1 MNHEY, CDR2 SVGEGT. V was shortened by 4 bases and J by 3 bases, with 12 bases between the two germline ends. The CDR3 has 14 amino acids. CDR3 protein: CASSSWGRDYGYTF. The CDR3 bases are TGTGCCAGCAGTTCCTGGGGGCGCGACTATGGCTACACCTTC.

This clonotype was counted a few times. The rearrangement links TRBV28 to TRBJ2-1, with D perhaps matching TRBD2 (6 bases). V dropped 10 bases and J dropped 5 bases, with 18 bases sitting between them. This CDR3 is 14 amino acids long. Germline V gene data show CDR1 as MDHEN and CDR2 as SYDVKM. The CDR3 loop is CAINSGTHHNEQFF. CDR3 in DNA: TGTGCCATCAATTCCGGGACTCACCACAATGAGCAGTTCTTC.

The J gene is TRBJ2-3, the V gene TRBV2; a possible D gene is TRBD2 (6 bases). The CDR3 loop spans 14 amino acids. Trimming took off 8 bases at V and 1 base at J, with 13 bases between the two ends. The germline gives CDR1 SNHLY, CDR2 FYNNEI. CDR3 coding DNA: TGTGCCAGCGAGGAACGCGGGGGCACAGATACGCAGTATTTT. It translates to CASEERGGTDTQYF.

The CDR3 bases are TGCAGCGCTCGGACAGGGGGAACAGGAAACACCATATATTTT. Its protein product is CSARTGGTGNTIYF. The rearrangement joins TRBV29-1 to TRBJ1-3; 10 nucleotides match TRBD1. Germline V lookup: CDR1 SQVTM, CDR2 ANQGSEA. V dropped 7 bases and J dropped 4; count of bases not matched to a gene: 7. The CDR3 length is 14 residues.

The CDR3 reads CAFSHRTGATTNEKLFF. CDR3 DNA: TGTGCCTTCAGTCACCGGACAGGGGCGACAACTAATGAAAAACTGTTTTTT. The chain couples TRBV13 to TRBJ1-4; 9 nucleotides line up with TRBD1. Germline trimming cut 11 bases from V and 0 bases from J; bases unmatched to any gene: 13. The CDR3 runs to 17 residues. Germline values: CDR1 PRHDT, CDR2 FYEKMQ (reference sequence).

The chain employs TRBV6-1 and TRBJ1-6, with TRBD1 matching 7 bases. Germline CDR1 reads MNHNS; CDR2 reads SASEGT. Germline trimming cut 6 bases from V and 8 bases from J; bases unmatched to any gene: 4. This CDR3 has 13 amino acids. CDR3 residues: CASSGDSYSPLHF. In nucleotides, the CDR3 is TGTGCCAGCAGCGGGGACAGCTATTCACCCCTCCACTTT.